This entry describes one T cell receptor (beta chain). These data come from a study of technical replicates of blood from several donors. The CDR3 is made up of 16 amino acids. Germline V gene data show CDR1 as SGHAT and CDR2 as FQNNGV. The J segment lost 10 bases and the V segment lost 5 bases, leaving 14 bases of the junction unmatched. Only in-frame clones appear in the TCRdb table, and some are missing; sequencing was by immunoSEQ multiplex PCR. This sample has some 87,000 clones, with 90% to 95% found just once. This sequence was found in a human donor in good health. The sample was T cells isolated from PBMCs. The rearrangement joins TRBV11-2 to TRBJ2-1; 10 bases map to TRBD2. CDR3 loop: CASSQQGTSATAEQFF. Here the CDR3 DNA reads TGTGCCAGCAGCCAGCAGGGGACTAGCGCTACGGCGGAGCAGTTCTTC.